The 26 T cell receptor beta chains in this list originate from one sample, sequenced in a study of long-term antiretroviral therapy in people with HIV. The libraries were made with immunoSEQ v3.0 at survey level. Only in-frame clones appear in the TCRdb table, and some are missing; sequencing was by immunoSEQ multiplex PCR. The repertoire holds 30,000 to 35,000 clones, approximately 75% seen once, with about 3.5% in the top ten. The sample consisted of unsorted PBMCs, taken 3 years after starting antiretroviral therapy. All receptors come from a man aged 45-65 years with HIV.

This chain uses TRBV6-5 with TRBJ2-5; weak D call: TRBD1 (6 bases). With 0 bases removed from V and 7 bases from J, the gap between germline ends came to 9 bases. Germline V CDR1 and CDR2: MNHEY, SVGAGI. This CDR3 has 13 amino acids. CDR3 DNA sequence: TGTGCCAGCAGTTACTCGAGGGGGAGGACCCAGTACTTC. It yields the protein CASSYSRGRTQYF.

This clone showed up just once. The rearrangement joins TRBV7-2 to TRBJ1-2, with 9 nucleotides matching TRBD1. The germline V gene has CDR1 SGHTA and CDR2 FQGNSA. The CDR3 has 15 amino acids. Unmatched junction bases numbered 6, after V lost 5 bases and J lost 2 bases. The CDR3 coding sequence is TGTGCCAGCAGCCGGGACAGGGTAGGGAACTATGGCTACACCTTC. This encodes CASSRDRVGNYGYTF.

The V call is TRBV11-2, the J call TRBJ1-3; D not certain. V was shortened by 1 base and J by 4 bases, with 11 bases between the two germline ends. The CDR3 contains 15 residues. CDR1 is SGHAT and CDR2 is FQNNGV in the germline V gene. The CDR3 sequence is CASSLGASIGNTIYF. The CDR3, as DNA: TGTGCCAGCAGCTTAGGGGCGTCTATCGGAAACACCATATATTTT.

V gene TRBV5-1 combines with J gene TRBJ2-7; D call uncertain. This CDR3 is built from 14 residues. Between the trimmed V and J ends, which lost 0 bases and 2 bases, there was a span of 9 bases. CDR1 SGHRS and CDR2 YFSETQ come from the germline V gene. The CDR3 protein is CASSLVKGTYEQYF. In nucleotides, the CDR3 is TGCGCCAGCAGCTTGGTAAAGGGTACCTACGAGCAGTACTTC.

The gene calls are TRBV5-4 and TRBJ1-2, with 7 bases aligning to TRBD1. J lost 2 bases, V lost 4 bases, and 11 bases had no gene match. The CDR3 extends over 16 amino acids. Germline V gene data show CDR1 as SGHNT and CDR2 as YYREEE (reference sequence). CDR3 sequence: CASSGGTDRLNYGYTF. CDR3 DNA sequence: TGTGCCAGCAGCGGAGGCACGGACAGGCTCAACTATGGCTACACCTTC.

The chain links TRBV18 to TRBJ2-2, with D unclear. Trimming left V 3 bases short and J 6 bases short, with 17 bases between. CDR3 length: 16 residues. The germline V gene encodes CDR1 KGHSH and CDR2 LQKENI. CDR3 sequence: CASSPMEAARPGELFF. DNA of the CDR3: TGTGCCAGCTCACCCATGGAAGCCGCGCGTCCCGGGGAGCTGTTTTTT.

CDR3 protein: CAIREPGLAGGYEQYF. The CDR3 bases are TGTGCCATCAGGGAACCGGGACTAGCGGGAGGCTACGAGCAGTACTTC. The chain links TRBV10-3 to TRBJ2-7; 15 bases agree with TRBD2. Germline V gene lookup returns CDR1 ENHRY and CDR2 SYGVKD. J was trimmed by 3 bases and V by 6 bases; bases with no gene match: 6. CDR3 length equals 16 residues.

This clone was found a few times. Germline is not matched at one junction end, which may reflect a read error. The chain has TRBV2 and TRBJ1-1; D unclear. In germline, CDR1 is SNHLY, CDR2 FYNNEI. The CDR3 spans 11 residues. The CDR3 region has the DNA TGTGCCAGCAGTGAAGGCCTGTCTGTGACCTTT. It codes for CASSEGLSVTF.

The chain carries TRBV4-3 and TRBJ2-3, with 10 bases matching TRBD2. Trimming removed 1 base from V and 2 bases from J; junction bases left unmatched: 6. The CDR3 has 17 residues. Germline V lookup: CDR1 LGHNA, CDR2 YSLEER. The CDR3 coding sequence is TGCGCCAGCAGCCAAGTCCTAGCGGGGGCCCTCACAGATACGCAGTATTTT. Translated, it gives CASSQVLAGALTDTQYF.

This clone came up a few times. This chain joins TRBV7-6 and TRBJ2-7, with unresolved D. CDR3 length: 15 amino acids. CDR1 and CDR2 from the germline V gene are SGHVS and FNYEAQ. The V end lost 1 base, the J end lost 2 bases, and 12 bases lay between the germline ends. For the CDR3, the DNA is TGTGCCAGCAGCTTAGATTCCGGCGTTACCTACGAGCAGTACTTC. Translation: CASSLDSGVTYEQYF.

A few counts support this clone. The chain recombines TRBV19 with TRBJ1-5, with TRBD1 matching 9 bases. The germline V gene has CDR1 LNHDA and CDR2 SQIVND (reference sequence). With V trimmed by 5 bases and J by 4 bases, 9 bases remained unmatched. The CDR3 runs 16 residues. The CDR3 sequence is CASSLRDRASNQPQHF. In DNA form, the CDR3 reads TGTGCCAGTAGTCTCCGGGACAGGGCATCAAATCAGCCCCAGCATTTT. The full variable domain, with the rest looked up from reference TRBV19 and TRBJ1-5, is DGGITQSPKYLFRKEGQNVTLSCEQNLNHDAMYWYRQDPGQGLRLIYYSQIVNDFQKGDIAEGYSVSREKKESFPLTVTSAQKNPTAFYLCASSLRDRASNQPQHFGDGTRLSIL.

The chain uses TRBV27 and TRBJ1-4; TRBD1 agrees at 8 bases. V dropped 8 bases and J dropped 4; count of bases not matched to a gene: 6. The CDR3 has 14 residues. CDR1 is MNHEY, CDR2 SMNVEV, per germline (reference sequence). CDR3 sequence (DNA): TGTGCCAGCGGGACAGGCCTCAGTAATGAAAAACTGTTTTTT. Protein sequence: CASGTGLSNEKLFF.

This clone was observed a few times. The genes are TRBV5-1 and TRBJ1-2; D not certain. V was pared by 0 bases and J by 8 bases, with 8 bases between. CDR1 and CDR2 (germline): SGHRS, YFSETQ. This CDR3 has 12 amino acids. The CDR3 region has the DNA TGCGCCAGCAGCTTGGACGCGTCGGGCTACACCTTC. It is translated as CASSLDASGYTF. Full variable domain (remainder filled in from reference TRBV5-1 and TRBJ1-2): KAGVTQTPRYLIKTRGQQVTLSCSPISGHRSVSWYQQTPGQGLQFLFEYFSETQRNKGNFPGRFSGRQFSNSRSEMNVSTLELGDSALYLCASSLDASGYTFGSGTRLTVV.

The chain is built from TRBV28 and TRBJ1-1, with D uncertain. There are 12 residues in the CDR3. V was clipped by 1 base and J by 6 bases, with 6 bases between them. Per germline, CDR1 MDHEN and CDR2 SYDVKM. The CDR3 region has the DNA TGTGCCAGCAGTTTATATATCGCTGAAGCTTTCTTT. It translates to CASSLYIAEAFF.

The chain carries TRBV27 and TRBJ2-3; 8 positions agree with TRBD1. The CDR3 consists of 15 residues. CDR1 MNHEY and CDR2 SMNVEV come from the germline V gene (reference sequence). After removal of 8 bases from V and 2 bases from J, the junction contained 9 bases not matched to a gene. CDR3 nucleotide sequence: TGTGCCAGCTTCCTAGGACAGGGTTACACAGATACGCAGTATTTT. Translated: CASFLGQGYTDTQYF.

The CDR3 bases are TGTGCCAGCAGTTTGAGGGGGACCACTGAAGCTTTCTTT. It translates to CASSLRGTTEAFF. The chain has TRBV27 and TRBJ1-1; D may be TRBD1 (6 bases). The CDR3 is 13 residues long. Trimming took 3 bases from V and 4 from J, leaving 9 bases between them. Germline assignment: CDR1 MNHEY and CDR2 SMNVEV (reference sequence).

The V call is TRBV15, the J call TRBJ2-1; D is perhaps TRBD1 or TRBD2 (5 bases each). The CDR3 spans 15 residues. Germline V CDR1 and CDR2: LNHNV, YYDKDF (reference sequence). V dropped 1 base and J dropped 6 bases, with 13 bases sitting between them. The CDR3 DNA sequence: TGTGCCACCAGCAGAGGAGGGTTCAGGGTCAATGAGCAGTTCTTC. It translates to CATSRGGFRVNEQFF.

This chain joins TRBV10-2 and TRBJ2-1, with 7 positions matching TRBD2. The V gene end was trimmed by 6 bases and the J gene end by 8 bases; junction bases not matched to a gene: 1. The CDR3 extends over 11 amino acids. Germline values: CDR1 WSHSY, CDR2 SAAADI. The CDR3 here is CASRGGDEQFF. The CDR3 nucleotides are TGCGCCAGCAGGGGGGGGGATGAGCAGTTCTTC.

This clone was seen only a few times. This rearrangement joins TRBV13 to TRBJ2-7; D is possibly TRBD2 (5 bases). The V end lost 5 bases, the J end lost 7 bases, and 9 bases lay between the germline ends. Germline V gene sequence: CDR1 PRHDT, CDR2 FYEKMQ (reference sequence). The CDR3 totals 11 residues. In nucleotides, the CDR3 is TGTGCCAGCAGCATCGGCGGGGAGCAGTACTTC. Amino acids: CASSIGGEQYF.

This clone was detected a few times. The V call is TRBV16, the J call TRBJ2-2, with D perhaps matching TRBD2 (6 bases). CDR3 length equals 14 residues. V lost 2 bases to trimming and J lost 5 bases, with 9 bases between them. Per the germline V gene, CDR1 is KGHSY and CDR2 is FQNENV. CDR3 nucleotides: TGTGCCAGCAGCCAAGAACGGGAGACCGGGGAGCTGTTTTTT. Protein: CASSQERETGELFF.

The CDR3 sequence: CAISRAGELFF. CDR3 nucleotide sequence: TGTGCCATCAGTCGGGCCGGGGAGCTGTTTTTT. The rearrangement joins TRBV10-3 to TRBJ2-2; D gene uncertain. Trimming stripped 5 bases from V and 6 bases from J, with 4 bases between. The CDR3 covers 11 residues. Germline V gene data show CDR1 as ENHRY and CDR2 as SYGVKD.

This chain connects TRBV27 to TRBJ2-7; D ambiguous. The germline V gene has CDR1 MNHEY and CDR2 SMNVEV (reference sequence). The CDR3 covers 13 residues. Trimming pared 2 bases from V and 3 bases from J, leaving 8 bases between. Here the CDR3 DNA reads TGTGCCAGCAGTTTAACAGCCTTCTACGAGCAGTACTTC. The encoded protein is CASSLTAFYEQYF.

The J gene is TRBJ2-1, the V gene TRBV5-6, with D maybe TRBD2 (6 bases). Deletions cut 5 bases from V and 0 bases from J, with 12 bases between. Per the germline V gene, CDR1 is SGHDT and CDR2 is YYEEEE. The CDR3 runs to 15 residues. CDR3 protein: CASRAGASSYNEQFF. The DNA for the CDR3 is TGTGCCAGCAGAGCGGGTGCTAGCTCCTACAATGAGCAGTTCTTC.

The gene calls are TRBV4-3 and TRBJ2-1; 8 positions agree with TRBD2. V shed 3 bases and J 4 bases; nucleotides not matched to a gene: 5. The CDR3 is 15 amino acids. Germline loops: CDR1 LGHNA, CDR2 YSLEER. The CDR3 DNA is TGCGCCAGCAGCCAGGATAGCGGGATGTACAATGAGCAGTTCTTC. Its translation is CASSQDSGMYNEQFF.

The J gene is TRBJ2-5, the V gene TRBV4-3, with D possibly being TRBD1 (5 bases). Looked up from germline, CDR1 is LGHNA and CDR2 is YSLEER. This CDR3 is 15 amino acids long. V dropped 0 bases and J dropped 6 bases, with 14 bases sitting between them. The CDR3: CASSQDWQGGKTQYF. The CDR3 DNA sequence: TGCGCCAGCAGCCAAGATTGGCAGGGTGGGAAGACCCAGTACTTC.

V and J are TRBV5-8 and TRBJ2-7, with no clear D. Trimming left V 0 bases short and J 7 bases short, with 14 bases between. Looked up from germline, CDR1 is SGHTS and CDR2 is YDEGEE. The CDR3 sequence is 14 residues long. This CDR3 reads CASSLGRLRVEQYF. The CDR3 region has the DNA TGTGCCAGCAGCTTGGGTCGCCTCCGTGTGGAGCAGTACTTC.